A selection of T cell receptor beta chains follows, all from one sample in a study of Tregs in tolerant kidney transplant recipients. Method: immunoSEQ multiplex PCR; TCRdb's copy keeps in-frame clones and lacks some. The profile shows 110,000 or so clones, around 90% of them singletons. Sequencing used CD4+ T cells from blood, obtained before the transplant. These receptors came from a human donor who received a combined kidney and bone marrow transplant. CDR3s include the opening cysteine and the closing phenylalanine or tryptophan. D genes are given only for firm matches. Expanded clones get a size class; other rows say once, few or many, or leave the size out.

D gene	V gene	J gene	clone size	CDR3 DNA	CDR3 protein
NA	TRBV2	TRBJ1-1	NA	TGTGCCAGCAGCCCGAGGGAGGGGGACACTGAAGCTTTCTTT	CASSPREGDTEAFF
NA	TRBV9	TRBJ1-4	NA	TGTGCCAGCAGCGTGGCCGGGACATTGGTTACTGAAAAACTGTTTTTT	CASSVAGTLVTEKLFF
NA	TRBV7-9	TRBJ2-7	few	TGTGCCGGCTCGTTTGGGGGCCCATCCTACGAGCAGTACTTC	CAGSFGGPSYEQYF
NA	TRBV14	TRBJ2-3	once	TGTGCCAGCAGACAAGGGGGGCTTTGGCCAGATACGCAGTATTTT	CASRQGGLWPDTQYF
NA	TRBV12-5	TRBJ1-4	NA	TGTGCTAGTGGTTTCGGGAGGGCTAATGAAAAACTGTTTTTT	CASGFGRANEKLFF
TRBD2	TRBV7-2	TRBJ2-1	NA	TGTGCCAGCAGCCAAGGCGGGAGGGGGTACAATGAGCAGTTCTTC	CASSQGGRGYNEQFF
TRBD2	TRBV28	TRBJ2-1	NA	TGTGCCAGCAGTTTAACGGGACTAGGCATAAATGAGCAGTTCTTC	CASSLTGLGINEQFF
TRBD1	TRBV25-1	TRBJ1-4	NA	TGTGCCAGCAGGACAGGGGCGGGGGAAAAACTGTTTTTT	CASRTGAGEKLFF
TRBD1	TRBV9	TRBJ1-1	NA	TGTGCCAGCAGCCCAACAGGGGGCAACACTGAAGCTTTCTTT	CASSPTGGNTEAFF
TRBD1	TRBV6-6	TRBJ1-4	NA	TGTGCCAGCAGTATCGGGGACAGGAGGTCTGGCGAAAAACTGTTTTTT	CASSIGDRRSGEKLFF
NA	TRBV12-2	TRBJ1-4	NA	TGTGCAAGTCGCCCAGGGGGCAGGCCCAGGGAAAAACTGTTTTTT	CASRPGGRPREKLFF
TRBD1	TRBV6-5	TRBJ1-3	NA	TGTGCCAGCAAATCACCGGGACAGGGAGACACCATATATTTT	CASKSPGQGDTIYF
TRBD1	TRBV19	TRBJ1-1	once	TGTGCCAGTGCGGGGGGGACAGTGAACACTGAAGCTTTCTTT	CASAGGTVNTEAFF
NA	TRBV7-2	TRBJ1-1	once	TGTGCCAGCAGCTTAGGAATGGCGAACACTGAAGCTTTCTTT	CASSLGMANTEAFF
NA	TRBV6-5	TRBJ1-1	NA	TGTGCCAGCAGCGCGTCGATCGAGTCCACTGAAGCTTTCTTT	CASSASIESTEAFF
TRBD2	TRBV19	TRBJ2-7	NA	TGTGCCAGTAGTACGCCGACTAGCGGGAGTATGTACGAGCAGTACTTC	CASSTPTSGSMYEQYF
NA	TRBV2	TRBJ1-2	NA	TGTGCCAGCAGTGAATCACCCCCGGTGTCGCACCCCCCCACCTTC	CASSESPPVSHPPTF
NA	TRBV6-6	TRBJ1-2	NA	TGTGCCAGCAGTCGCGGACAAGGAACATATGGCTACACCTTC	CASSRGQGTYGYTF
NA	TRBV7-8	TRBJ1-1	once	TGTGCCAGCAGCTCCGCGGGGTGGGCTGAAGCTTTCTTT	CASSSAGWAEAFF
NA	TRBV19	TRBJ2-5	NA	TGTGCCAGTAGTATTCCGCAGGCCGGGACCCAGTACTTC	CASSIPQAGTQYF
NA	TRBV28	TRBJ2-5	NA	TGTGCCAGCAGCTTACGGGGAGGGGGTGTGGAGACCCAGTACTTC	CASSLRGGGVETQYF
NA	TRBV2	TRBJ2-5	NA	TGTGCCAGCAGCCGAGGACTGTCACAAGAGACCCAGTACTTC	CASSRGLSQETQYF
TRBD2	TRBV7-2	TRBJ2-1	NA	TGTGCCAGCAGCTTACTGGGACTAGCGGGGCAGTTCTTC	CASSLLGLAGQFF
NA	TRBV11-3	TRBJ2-7	NA	TGTGCCAGCAGCTTGCGGGAGCAGTACTTC	CASSLREQYF
TRBD1	TRBV9	TRBJ1-2	once	TGTGCCAGCAGCCAAAATCCGGGACAGGGCAGGAAGAACTATGGCTACACCTTC	CASSQNPGQGRKNYGYTF
TRBD1	TRBV9	TRBJ2-2	NA	TGTGCCAGCAGCCCCTCGAGATACAGGGGAAAGAACACCGGGGAGCTGTTTTTT	CASSPSRYRGKNTGELFF
TRBD1	TRBV28	TRBJ1-2	NA	TGTGCCAGCAGTAAGACCGGGACAGGGGGCCGGGGCTACACCTTC	CASSKTGTGGRGYTF
NA	TRBV4-1	TRBJ2-1	NA	TGCGCCAGCAGCCAAGATCGATCGGTCTACAATGAGCAGTTCTTC	CASSQDRSVYNEQFF
TRBD1	TRBV2	TRBJ2-1	NA	TGTGCCAGCAGTCGACGACAGGGGGTCTACAATGAGCAGTTCTTC	CASSRRQGVYNEQFF
NA	TRBV2	TRBJ1-5	NA	TGTGCCAGCAGCCTCGGACTTCCTAGCAATCAGCCCCAGCATTTT	CASSLGLPSNQPQHF
TRBD2	TRBV18	TRBJ2-5	NA	TGTGCCAGCTCACCTAGCGGGAGAGAGACCCAGTACTTC	CASSPSGRETQYF
NA	TRBV5-1	TRBJ1-4	NA	TGCGCCAGCAGAGACCGGGATAATGAAAAACTGTTTTTT	CASRDRDNEKLFF
TRBD1	TRBV7-2	TRBJ2-1	NA	TGTGCCAGCAGCTTAGGGACAGGGATATACAATGAGCAGTTCTTC	CASSLGTGIYNEQFF
NA	TRBV6-5	TRBJ2-3	NA	TGTGCCAGCCGTCCCCCAAAGCACACAGATACGCAGTATTTT	CASRPPKHTDTQYF
TRBD2	TRBV6-4	TRBJ2-1	NA	TGTGCCAGCAGTGTCACGGGGGGGGCGTACAATGAGCAGTTCTTC	CASSVTGGAYNEQFF
NA	TRBV5-1	TRBJ1-2	NA	TGCGCCAGCAGCCACGAAGTAGTCTCCGGTGGCTACACCTTC	CASSHEVVSGGYTF
TRBD2	TRBV18	TRBJ2-7	NA	TGTGCCAGCTCACCACCGGGCGGGAGGGTCCTCCACGAGCAGTACTTC	CASSPPGGRVLHEQYF
TRBD1	TRBV2	TRBJ2-7	NA	TGTGCCAGCAGGACCAGGGGGCCGTACGAGCAGTACTTC	CASRTRGPYEQYF
TRBD2	TRBV27	TRBJ2-7	once	TGTGCTAGCAGACCCGGGACTAGCGTGATCTACGAGCAGTACTTC	CASRPGTSVIYEQYF
TRBD2	TRBV9	TRBJ2-2	NA	TGTGCCAGCAGCGTACGGGCTAGCGGGGTATCCGGGGAGCTGTTTTTT	CASSVRASGVSGELFF
TRBD1	TRBV19	TRBJ2-3	NA	TGTGCCAGTAGTATAGGACAGGGTAGCACAGATACGCAGTATTTT	CASSIGQGSTDTQYF
NA	TRBV5-4	TRBJ2-5	NA	TGTGCCAGCAGCTCACCCCCGGTGGTGGAGACCCAGTACTTC	CASSSPPVVETQYF
NA	TRBV11-2	TRBJ2-3	NA	TGTGCCAGCAGCTTAGATCCATACATCACAGATACGCAGTATTTT	CASSLDPYITDTQYF
TRBD1	TRBV5-4	TRBJ2-7	NA	TGTGCCAGCAGCCCGGGGGGGGGACAGGGGTCCTACGAGCAGTACTTC	CASSPGGGQGSYEQYF
TRBD1	TRBV11-3	TRBJ2-7	NA	TGTGCCAGCAGCTTAGGACAGGGTGCCTACGAGCAGTACTTC	CASSLGQGAYEQYF
NA	TRBV6-6	TRBJ1-3	NA	TGTGCCAGCAGTTACTCGCTAGACTCTGGAAACACCATATATTTT	CASSYSLDSGNTIYF
NA	TRBV19	TRBJ2-2	NA	TGTGCCACACCCGCCCAGACAGGAGGAGACACCGGGGAGCTGTTTTTT	CATPAQTGGDTGELFF
NA	TRBV7-2	TRBJ2-3	NA	TGTGCCAGCAGCCGCTCCCGGGATACGCAGTATTTT	CASSRSRDTQYF
TRBD1	TRBV5-1	TRBJ1-2	NA	TGCGCCAGCAGCTTAGGCGACAGGGAGAGCTATGGCTACACCTTC	CASSLGDRESYGYTF
TRBD2	TRBV2	TRBJ2-7	NA	TGTGCCAGCAGTGAAGCGGGACTAGCGTTGGTCGAGCAGTACTTC	CASSEAGLALVEQYF
TRBD1	TRBV30	TRBJ2-2	NA	TGTGCCTGGAGCGGGACAGGGGCCGGGGAGCTGTTTTTT	CAWSGTGAGELFF
NA	TRBV6-5	TRBJ2-7	once	TGTGCCAGCAGGGAGACAGGAGCCTCCTACGAGCAGTACTTC	CASRETGASYEQYF
TRBD1	TRBV4-3	TRBJ2-7	NA	TGCGCCAGCAGCCTTCGACAGGGGGGTATCTACGAGCAGTACTTC	CASSLRQGGIYEQYF
NA	TRBV5-1	TRBJ1-5	NA	TGCGCCAGCAGCCAGGCGGGGGGCGCTCAGCCCCAGCATTTT	CASSQAGGAQPQHF
TRBD2	TRBV30	TRBJ2-3	NA	TGTGCCTGGAGTGTTGGGAGCGGGAGGAAAAGCACAGATACGCAGTATTTT	CAWSVGSGRKSTDTQYF
TRBD1	TRBV15	TRBJ1-3	NA	TGTGCCACCAGCAGAGAACAGGGGGCGCCCGGAAACACCATATATTTT	CATSREQGAPGNTIYF
TRBD1	TRBV6-4	TRBJ1-1	NA	TGTGCCAGCAGTGAGGGACAGGGGAGACCTGGGACTGAAGCTTTCTTT	CASSEGQGRPGTEAFF
TRBD1	TRBV7-2	TRBJ1-1	NA	TGTGCCAGCAGCCCTACAGGGGCGAACACTGAAGCTTTCTTT	CASSPTGANTEAFF
TRBD2	TRBV5-1	TRBJ2-3	NA	TGCGCCAGCAGCTTGGTTGCAGCGGGAGGCACAGATACGCAGTATTTT	CASSLVAAGGTDTQYF
TRBD2	TRBV4-2	TRBJ2-3	NA	TGTGCCAGCAGCCGCCTTCCGGGGGGAGCGGGGGTGGCAGATACGCAGTATTTT	CASSRLPGGAGVADTQYF